What follows are 29 T cell receptor beta chains derived from one specimen sequenced in a study of blood T cell repertoires in COVID-19. Repertoires were generated with immunoSEQ multiplex PCR, while TCRdb's copy carries only in-frame clones and drops some. The sample yields about 210,000 clones, about 90% seen once. Sequencing was carried out using peripheral blood. The receptor set was obtained from a man aged 25 to 45 with acute or convalescent COVID-19.

This rearrangement joins TRBV19 to TRBJ2-2; D is perhaps TRBD1 (6 bases). The CDR3 has 14 amino acids. V was cut by 10 bases and J by 5 bases, with 17 bases left in between. Germline V gene sequence: CDR1 LNHDA, CDR2 SQIVND (reference sequence). In nucleotides, the CDR3 is TGTGCCACTCAGGACAGTCCGGGGACCGGGGAGCTGTTTTTT. Residues: CATQDSPGTGELFF.

The chain recombines TRBV7-9 with TRBJ2-7; D uncertain. The CDR3 sequence is 12 residues long. Germline V CDR1 and CDR2: SEHNR, FQNEAQ (reference sequence). V lost 4 bases and J lost 6, with 10 bases in between. The CDR3 DNA is TGTGCCAGCAGCTCCCCTAACAGCGAGCAGTACTTC. Translation gives CASSSPNSEQYF.

The chain is built from TRBV2 and TRBJ1-5; 7 bases align to TRBD1. Looked up from germline, CDR1 is SNHLY and CDR2 is FYNNEI. The length of the CDR3 is 14 residues. V lost 9 bases to trimming and J lost 1 base; unmatched junction nucleotides: 6. The DNA of the CDR3 is TGTGCCAGTGACGGACAGGCGAGCAATCAGCCCCAGCATTTT. Residues: CASDGQASNQPQHF.

The V call is TRBV28, the J call TRBJ2-1; the D gene is possibly TRBD1 (6 bases). Per the germline V gene, CDR1 is MDHEN and CDR2 is SYDVKM. The V end was cut by 7 bases, the J end by 3 bases, with 19 bases between. This CDR3 is built from 16 residues. CDR3 region: CASKIPGDGHYNEQFF. CDR3 nucleotide sequence: TGTGCCAGCAAGATCCCAGGGGACGGACACTACAATGAGCAGTTCTTC. The variable domain in full, completed from reference TRBV28 and TRBJ2-1, reads DVKVTQSSRYLVKRTGEKVFLECVQDMDHENMFWYRQDPGLGLRLIYFSYDVKMKEKGDIPEGYSVSREKKERFSLILESASTNQTSMYLCASKIPGDGHYNEQFFGPGTRLTVL.

The chain couples TRBV5-1 to TRBJ2-1, with 10 bases aligning to TRBD1. The CDR3 is 16 amino acids. The germline gives CDR1 SGHRS, CDR2 YFSETQ. V was pared by 0 bases and J by 7 bases, with 7 bases of the junction left unmatched. The CDR3 DNA follows: TGCGCCAGCAGCTTGGCCGGGACAGGGGTGAGGAATGAGCAGTTCTTC. It codes for CASSLAGTGVRNEQFF.

This chain uses TRBV10-1 with TRBJ2-5, with D possibly being TRBD1 (6 bases). Germline lookup yields CDR1 WNHNN and CDR2 SYGVQD (reference sequence). CDR3 length equals 12 residues. The V end was cut by 0 bases, the J end by 7 bases, with 6 bases between. CDR3 amino acids: CASSESGGTQYF. As DNA, the CDR3 is TGCGCCAGCAGTGAGTCAGGGGGGACCCAGTACTTC.

V is TRBV28 and J is TRBJ1-4; D perhaps matches TRBD1 (5 bases). The length of the CDR3 is 15 residues. The germline V and J ends were trimmed by 4 bases and 0 bases, with 9 bases remaining between them. Germline-derived CDR1 and CDR2 are MDHEN and SYDVKM. The CDR3 DNA follows: TGTGCCAGCAGTTCCACAGGAGCAACTAATGAAAAACTGTTTTTT. This translates into CASSSTGATNEKLFF. Supplemented by reference TRBV28 and TRBJ1-4, the full variable domain reads DVKVTQSSRYLVKRTGEKVFLECVQDMDHENMFWYRQDPGLGLRLIYFSYDVKMKEKGDIPEGYSVSREKKERFSLILESASTNQTSMYLCASSSTGATNEKLFFGSGTQLSVL.

This sequence joins TRBV19 and TRBJ2-7; the D gene is possibly TRBD1 (5 bases). The CDR3 spans 14 residues. The ends were cut back, 5 bases at V and 2 bases at J, with 13 bases in the middle. Per germline, CDR1 LNHDA and CDR2 SQIVND (reference sequence). The CDR3 here is CASSETVLTYEQYF. The CDR3 DNA reads as TGTGCCAGTAGTGAGACAGTTCTAACCTACGAGCAGTACTTC.

This clone was seen once. The chain links TRBV28 to TRBJ2-3; D perhaps matches TRBD2 (6 bases). Germline assignment: CDR1 MDHEN and CDR2 SYDVKM. V was cut by 3 bases and J by 0 bases, with 10 bases left in between. There are 15 residues in the CDR3. CDR3 amino acids: CASSFWAGSTDTQYF. Written as DNA, the CDR3 is TGTGCCAGCAGTTTTTGGGCGGGAAGCACAGATACGCAGTATTTT.

The sample holds one count of this clone. CDR3 coding DNA: TGTGCCAGCAGCACCCAGGGGTACGAGCAGTACTTC. Its translation is CASSTQGYEQYF. The chain joins TRBV6-6 to TRBJ2-7, with D perhaps TRBD1 (6 bases). Trimming removed 6 bases from V and 4 bases from J, with 10 bases in between. The CDR3 covers 12 residues. Germline V gene data show CDR1 as MNHNY and CDR2 as SVGAGI (reference sequence).

V is TRBV5-6 and J is TRBJ2-2; TRBD2 matches at 8 bases. J gave up 1 base and V 4 bases, and 12 bases lay outside the gene matches. CDR1 and CDR2 (germline): SGHDT, YYEEEE. The CDR3 is 18 residues long. Here the CDR3 reads CASSLLPGGLGNTGELFF. The CDR3 region has the DNA TGTGCCAGCAGCCTACTCCCGGGGGGGCTGGGGAACACCGGGGAGCTGTTTTTT.

The V and J genes are TRBV18 and TRBJ2-2; D unresolved. This CDR3 is built from 17 residues. Germline V gene lookup returns CDR1 KGHSH and CDR2 LQKENI. V lost 5 bases and J lost 4, with 20 bases in between. As DNA, the CDR3 is TGTGCCAGCTCAGCCGGCCAGGTTCAACTGGGCACCGGGGAGCTGTTTTTT. Translation gives CASSAGQVQLGTGELFF.

The rearrangement links TRBV6-5 to TRBJ2-3, with a possible D match to TRBD2 (6 bases). The germline gives CDR1 MNHEY, CDR2 SVGAGI. The CDR3 has 15 residues. V was pared by 7 bases and J by 0 bases, with 14 bases between. CDR3 in amino acids: CASKGSRGSTDTQYF. DNA for the CDR3: TGTGCCAGCAAGGGCTCGCGGGGAAGCACAGATACGCAGTATTTT.

The J gene is TRBJ2-7, the V gene TRBV5-6; TRBD2 aligns across 8 bases. CDR3 length equals 15 residues. Germline V gene lookup returns CDR1 SGHDT and CDR2 YYEEEE. J was trimmed by 2 bases and V by 3 bases; bases with no gene match: 7. The CDR3 is CASSSLAGSTYEQYF. The DNA of the CDR3 is TGTGCCAGCAGCTCGCTAGCGGGTTCGACCTACGAGCAGTACTTC.

The chain couples TRBV29-1 to TRBJ1-2; 7 nucleotides agree with TRBD1. This CDR3 is 13 amino acids long. CDR1 is SQVTM and CDR2 is ANQGSEA in the germline V gene. The V and J ends lost 2 bases and 3 bases, in that order; junction bases with no gene match: 3. The CDR3 is CSVENTGDYGYTF. As DNA, the CDR3 is TGCAGCGTTGAAAATACAGGGGACTATGGCTACACCTTC.

The V and J genes are TRBV4-1 and TRBJ2-3; D is perhaps TRBD1 (6 bases). Per germline, CDR1 MGHRA and CDR2 YSYEKL. V lost 5 bases to trimming and J lost 2 bases, with 17 bases between them. The CDR3 has 16 residues. CDR3 in amino acids: CASSDRAGAITDTQYF. CDR3 bases: TGCGCCAGCAGCGACAGAGCAGGGGCTATCACAGATACGCAGTATTTT.

This clone was seen a single time. CDR3 protein: CASSFGLREKLFF. CDR3 nucleotides: TGTGCCAGCAGTTTTGGCTTACGTGAAAAACTGTTTTTT. V usage is TRBV27 and J usage is TRBJ1-4; D unclear. V gave up 3 bases and J gave up 7 bases, with 9 bases separating them. Germline V gene lookup returns CDR1 MNHEY and CDR2 SMNVEV (reference sequence). The CDR3 is 13 amino acids.

J is TRBJ1-1 and V is TRBV28, with D possibly being TRBD1 (6 bases). Trimming removed 6 bases from V and 4 bases from J, with 15 bases in between. CDR3 size: 14 residues. Germline CDR1 MDHEN, CDR2 SYDVKM. The CDR3: CASSPGVWRTEAFF. The CDR3 DNA follows: TGTGCCAGCAGCCCAGGGGTTTGGCGCACTGAAGCTTTCTTT.

The rearrangement joins TRBV24-1 to TRBJ2-7, with TRBD2 as a possible D gene (6 bases). Germline-derived CDR1 and CDR2 are KGHDR and SFDVKD. Trimming removed 5 bases at V and 3 bases at J, with 13 bases between. The CDR3 is made up of 14 amino acids. CDR3 nucleotides: TGTGCCACCAGTGCGGCGGGAAGCGGCTACGAGCAGTACTTC. Protein: CATSAAGSGYEQYF.

The chain recombines TRBV7-9 with TRBJ2-1, with D possibly matching TRBD1 (6 bases). Trimming left V 6 bases short and J 4 bases short, with 22 bases between. The CDR3 has 17 amino acids. The V gene's germline CDR1 is SEHNR and CDR2 FQNEAQ (reference sequence). As DNA, the CDR3 is TGTGCCAGCAGTGACAGGTTCCAAAGCCTCACATACAATGAGCAGTTCTTC. This encodes CASSDRFQSLTYNEQFF.

This rearrangement joins TRBV2 to TRBJ1-1; possibly TRBD1 for D (5 bases). The V and J ends lost 3 bases and 4 bases respectively, with 9 bases between them. In germline, CDR1 is SNHLY, CDR2 FYNNEI. This CDR3 is built from 13 residues. CDR3 in amino acids: CASSEGRVTEAFF. CDR3 nucleotides: TGTGCCAGCAGTGAGGGCAGGGTCACTGAAGCTTTCTTT.

V and J are TRBV19 and TRBJ2-2; 7 bases are shared with TRBD2. Unmatched junction bases numbered 6, after V lost 5 bases and J lost 0 bases. Germline V CDR1 and CDR2: LNHDA, SQIVND (reference sequence). The CDR3 totals 16 residues. The CDR3 is CASSARAGSNTGELFF. CDR3 DNA: TGTGCCAGTAGTGCCCGAGCGGGATCGAACACCGGGGAGCTGTTTTTT.

The rearrangement uses TRBV5-8 and TRBJ2-1, with TRBD1 matching 9 bases. J was trimmed by 8 bases and V by 0 bases; bases with no gene match: 3. CDR3 length: 14 residues. The germline gives CDR1 SGHTS, CDR2 YDEGEE. CDR3 protein: CASSLAGTGYEQFF. For the CDR3, the DNA is TGTGCCAGCAGCTTGGCCGGGACAGGGTATGAGCAGTTCTTC.

This chain connects TRBV4-1 to TRBJ1-2; 11 positions agree with TRBD1. V was clipped by 4 bases and J by 4 bases; unmatched bases: 5. Germline CDR1 is MGHRA and CDR2 is YSYEKL. The CDR3 covers 15 residues. CDR3 nucleotides: TGCGCCAGCAGCCGGACGGGACAGGGGGGCTATGGCTACACCTTC. This sequence encodes CASSRTGQGGYGYTF.

The chain joins TRBV6-5 to TRBJ1-2, with TRBD1 identical over 7 bases. The CDR3 contains 16 residues. Losses at the gene ends were 2 bases for V and 6 bases for J; bases not matched to a gene: 12. Germline CDR1 MNHEY, CDR2 SVGAGI. The CDR3 DNA reads as TGTGCCAGCAGTTACCTCCCCGAGACAGGGAACGATGGCTACACCTTC. This sequence encodes CASSYLPETGNDGYTF.

The rearrangement links TRBV19 to TRBJ2-7; 11 positions agree with TRBD2. Germline V lookup: CDR1 LNHDA, CDR2 SQIVND (reference sequence). The CDR3 runs to 15 residues. V shed 5 bases and J 4 bases; nucleotides not matched to a gene: 7. The CDR3 reads CASSSLAGDRYEQYF. Here the CDR3 DNA reads TGTGCCAGTAGTTCACTAGCGGGAGATCGGTACGAGCAGTACTTC.

This clone was detected only once. The rearrangement uses TRBV3-1 (or the pseudogene TRBV3-2) and TRBJ2-1; 8 nucleotides align to TRBD2. The V segment lost 6 bases and the J segment 4 bases; nucleotides outside the gene matches: 14. CDR3 length equals 17 residues. Germline V CDR1 and CDR2: LGHDT, YNNKEL (reference sequence). The CDR3 nucleotides are TGTGCCAGCAGTCTAACAGTCGTGGTAGCGGGGTACAATGAGCAGTTCTTC. Protein: CASSLTVVVAGYNEQFF.

This chain uses TRBV3-1 (or the pseudogene TRBV3-2) with TRBJ1-2; D remains unclear. With 2 bases removed from V and 5 bases from J, the gap between germline ends came to 18 bases. Per the germline V gene, CDR1 is LGHDT and CDR2 is YNNKEL (reference sequence). This CDR3 has 16 amino acids. The CDR3 is CASSQHVTDGLYGYTF. CDR3 DNA: TGTGCCAGCAGCCAACATGTAACAGACGGCTTGTATGGCTACACCTTC.

CDR3 DNA sequence: TGTGCCAGCAGCTTAGTACAGGCTCGCTACAATGAGCAGTTCTTC. Protein: CASSLVQARYNEQFF. V usage is TRBV5-6 and J usage is TRBJ2-1, with D perhaps matching TRBD1 (5 bases). Germline CDR1 and CDR2: SGHDT and YYEEEE. Trimming pared 2 bases from V and 3 bases from J, leaving 12 bases between. This CDR3 region has 15 residues.